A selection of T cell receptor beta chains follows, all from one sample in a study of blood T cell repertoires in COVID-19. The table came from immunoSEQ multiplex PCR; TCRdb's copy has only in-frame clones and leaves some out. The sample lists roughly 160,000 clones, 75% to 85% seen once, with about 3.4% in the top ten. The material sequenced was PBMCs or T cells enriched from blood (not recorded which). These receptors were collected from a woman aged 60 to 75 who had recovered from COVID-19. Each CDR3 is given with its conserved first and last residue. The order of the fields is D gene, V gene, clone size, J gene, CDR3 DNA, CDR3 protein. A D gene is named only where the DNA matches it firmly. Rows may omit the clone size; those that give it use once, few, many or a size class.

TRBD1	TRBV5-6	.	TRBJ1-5	TGTGCCAGCAGCAGGACAGGAGATCAGCCCCAGCATTTT	CASSRTGDQPQHF
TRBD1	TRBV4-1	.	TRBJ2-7	TGCGCCAGCAGCCAATCGGGACAGGGGACCTACGAGCAGTACTTC	CASSQSGQGTYEQYF
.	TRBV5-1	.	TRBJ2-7	TGCGCCAGCAGCTTGGCCCCGGGGATTACCTACGAGCAGTACTTC	CASSLAPGITYEQYF
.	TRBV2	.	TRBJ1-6	TGTGCCAGCGGAGAGTGGGGGGATAATTCACCCCTCCACTTT	CASGEWGDNSPLHF
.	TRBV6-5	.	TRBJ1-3	TGTGCCAGCCGGGGGGACGCTGGAAACACCATATATTTT	CASRGDAGNTIYF
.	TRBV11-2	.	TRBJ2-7	TGTGCCAGCAGCGTACTACAGGGCTCCTACGAGCAGTACTTC	CASSVLQGSYEQYF
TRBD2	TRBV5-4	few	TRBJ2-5	TGTGCCAGCAGGCGGACTAGCGGGGGGGCCTCGCGCCAAGAGACCCAGTACTTC	CASRRTSGGASRQETQYF
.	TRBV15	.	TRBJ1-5	TGTGCCACCAGCAGAACCGGGGGGGGGATTCAGCCCCAGCATTTT	CATSRTGGGIQPQHF
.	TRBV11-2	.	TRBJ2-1	TGTGCCAGCAGCTTAGATCCAGGCGGGGAGCAGTTCTTC	CASSLDPGGEQFF
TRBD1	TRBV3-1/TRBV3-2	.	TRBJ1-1	TGTGCCAGCCTAGGGGGCCGCGCTGAAGCTTTCTTT	CASLGGRAEAFF
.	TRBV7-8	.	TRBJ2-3	TGTGCCAGCAGCTTAGACAGTACAGATACGCAGTATTTT	CASSLDSTDTQYF
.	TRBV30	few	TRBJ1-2	TGTGCCTGGATTGCAGACCGGGATGGCTACACCTTC	CAWIADRDGYTF
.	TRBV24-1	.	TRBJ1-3	TGTGCCACCCTGGGGGGGGTGTTCCGGAGCTCTGGAAACACCATATATTTT	CATLGGVFRSSGNTIYF
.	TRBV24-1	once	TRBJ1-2	TGTGCCACCAGTGAGTTGCGCTATGGCTACACCTTC	CATSELRYGYTF
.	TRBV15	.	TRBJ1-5	TGTGCCACCAGTATTCCCAATCAGCCCCAGCATTTT	CATSIPNQPQHF
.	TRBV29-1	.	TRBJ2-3	TGCAGCGGGAGCGGCGATACGCAGTATTTT	CSGSGDTQYF
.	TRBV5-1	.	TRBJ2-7	TGCGCCAGCACCCCGGGGTCTCCCACCTACGAGCAGTACTTC	CASTPGSPTYEQYF
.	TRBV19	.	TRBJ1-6	TGTGCCAGTAGTATTGGGCAGAATTCACCCCTCCACTTT	CASSIGQNSPLHF
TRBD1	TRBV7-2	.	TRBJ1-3	TGTGCCAGCAGCTCCGACAGGGCGCACACCATATATTTT	CASSSDRAHTIYF
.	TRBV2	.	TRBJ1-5	TGTGCCAGCAGTGAAGAAGAGTATAGCAATCAGCCCCAGCATTTT	CASSEEEYSNQPQHF
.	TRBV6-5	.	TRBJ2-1	TGTGCCAGCAGTTACTCGCGGTCGGGGGAGCAGTTCTTC	CASSYSRSGEQFF
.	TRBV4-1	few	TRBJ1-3	TGCGCCAGCAGCCTTCGGGTCAATACTGGAAACACCATATATTTT	CASSLRVNTGNTIYF
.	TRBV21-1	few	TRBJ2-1	TGTGCCAGCAGCAGAGGACTAGCGGGGCGCGACTACAATGAGCAGTTCTTC	CASSRGLAGRDYNEQFF
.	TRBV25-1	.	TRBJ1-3	TGTGCCAGCAGTGTCGGGGTGGGGAGAAACACCATATATTTT	CASSVGVGRNTIYF
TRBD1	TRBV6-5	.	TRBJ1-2	TGTGCCAGCAGGGAGGCAGGGGGCGACTATGGCTACACCTTC	CASREAGGDYGYTF
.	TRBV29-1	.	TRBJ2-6	TGCAGCGTTGAGGGCCAGGGAACCGGGGCCAACGTCCTGACTTTC	CSVEGQGTGANVLTF
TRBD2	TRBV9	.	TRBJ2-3	TGTGCCAGCAGCGTAGGTAGTAGCGGGGGGAGAGATACGCAGTATTTT	CASSVGSSGGRDTQYF
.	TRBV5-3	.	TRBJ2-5	TGTGCCAGAAGCTTGTCCAGTCAAGAGACCCAGTACTTC	CARSLSSQETQYF
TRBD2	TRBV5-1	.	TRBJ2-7	TGCGCCAGCAGCCCCCTGGGACTAGCGGGGGGCTTTCTCTACGAGCAGTACTTC	CASSPLGLAGGFLYEQYF
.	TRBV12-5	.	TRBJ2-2	TGTGCTAGTGGCCCCCCAGTCTGGGGGGGCGGCACCGGGGAGCTGTTTTTT	CASGPPVWGGGTGELFF
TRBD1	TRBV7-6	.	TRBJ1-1	TGTGCCAGCAGCTCGAGATACAGGGGACCCATGAACACTGAAGCTTTCTTT	CASSSRYRGPMNTEAFF
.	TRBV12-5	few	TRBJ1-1	TGTGCTAGTGGGGTCCTCAGGACTGAAGCTTTCTTT	CASGVLRTEAFF
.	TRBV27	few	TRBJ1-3	TGTGCCAGCAGTCCCCTAGGATACTCTGGAAACACCATATATTTT	CASSPLGYSGNTIYF
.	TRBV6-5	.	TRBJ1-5	TGTGCCAGCAGCCGGGGGAATCAGCCCCAGCATTTT	CASSRGNQPQHF
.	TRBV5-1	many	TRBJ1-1	TGCGCCAGCAGCTTGACAGTGACTCAGGGGAACACTGAAGCTTTCTTT	CASSLTVTQGNTEAFF
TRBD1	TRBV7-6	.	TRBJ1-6	TGTGCCAGCAGCTTGGGACAGGGATATAATTCACCCCTCCACTTT	CASSLGQGYNSPLHF
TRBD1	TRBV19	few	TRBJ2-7	TGTGCCAGTAGTGCGGCGACAGGGGCCGAGCAGTACTTC	CASSAATGAEQYF
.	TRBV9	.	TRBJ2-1	TGTGCCAGCAGCGCACAGGGACGCCGAAAGCAGTTCTTC	CASSAQGRRKQFF
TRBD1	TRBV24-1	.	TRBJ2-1	TGTGCCACCAGTGATTGGACAGGGAATGAGCAGTTCTTC	CATSDWTGNEQFF
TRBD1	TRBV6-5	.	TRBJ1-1	TGTGCCAGCAGAGGACAGGGGGGAGAGAACACTGAAGCTTTCTTT	CASRGQGGENTEAFF
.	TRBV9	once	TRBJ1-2	TGTGCCAGCACCCCTGGGGAGGTTAGCTATGGCTACACCTTC	CASTPGEVSYGYTF
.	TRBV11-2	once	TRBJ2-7	TGTGCCAGCAGCTTAGATTGGCCAGGGCTCTACGAGCAGTACTTC	CASSLDWPGLYEQYF
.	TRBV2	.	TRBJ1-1	TGTGCCAGCAGTGCGGCCAGAGCGGCGGGGACTGAAGCTTTCTTT	CASSAARAAGTEAFF
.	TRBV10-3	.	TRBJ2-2	TGTGCCATCAGTGGGCCCGGGGGTAGAACCGGGGAGCTGTTTTTT	CAISGPGGRTGELFF
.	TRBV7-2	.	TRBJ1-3	TGTGCCAGCAGCTCCCGCGGGGCATTCGGAAACACCATATATTTT	CASSSRGAFGNTIYF
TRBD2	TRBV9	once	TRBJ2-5	TGTGCCAGCAGTCGGACTAGTAAGGAGACCCAGTACTTC	CASSRTSKETQYF
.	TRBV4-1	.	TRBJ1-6	TGCGCCAGCAGCCAGGCCGGACAGTCGAATTCACCCCTCCACTTT	CASSQAGQSNSPLHF
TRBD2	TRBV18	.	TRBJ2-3	TGTGCCAGCTCGCTTACGAGGACTAGCGGGGGGGCGCGGCGAACAGATACGCAGTATTTT	CASSLTRTSGGARRTDTQYF